Following are 5 T cell receptor beta chains from one sample sequenced in a study of radiation and T cells in renal cell carcinoma. Profiled with immunoSEQ multiplex PCR; TCRdb holds only in-frame clones, not every one. The sample holds about 150,000 clones, approximately 86% seen once. Documented time point: blood 2 weeks post-SBRT. Described treatment: 15 Gy SBRT to primary tumor, nephrectomy 4 weeks later. The material sequenced was blood, taken from a patient whose treatment included radiotherapy and nephrectomy. The receptors shown here come from a woman in her 50s with renal cell carcinoma.

The chain couples TRBV6-6 to TRBJ2-3, with D possibly being TRBD2 (5 bases). Germline assignment: CDR1 MNHNY and CDR2 SVGAGI (reference sequence). The CDR3 loop spans 13 amino acids. The ends were cut back, 4 bases at V and 4 bases at J, with 9 bases in the middle. The CDR3 loop reads CASSFGDSDTQYF. CDR3 DNA sequence: TGTGCCAGCAGTTTCGGGGATTCAGATACGCAGTATTTT.

The chain carries TRBV9 and TRBJ2-2; TRBD2 is a possible D gene (5 bases). V was trimmed by 1 base and J by 2 bases, leaving 6 bases between them. The CDR3 runs to 14 residues. CDR1 is SGDLS, CDR2 YYNGEE, per germline. CDR3 loop: CASSVRGNTGELFF. For the CDR3, the DNA is TGTGCCAGCAGCGTACGGGGAAACACCGGGGAGCTGTTTTTT.

The rearrangement links TRBV6-5 to TRBJ2-2; no definite D call. The length of the CDR3 is 15 residues. Trimming removed 2 bases at V and 4 bases at J, with 11 bases between. CDR1 and CDR2 (germline): MNHEY, SVGAGI. The DNA for the CDR3 is TGTGCCAGCAGTTACATCGGGCCGCTCACCGGGGAGCTGTTTTTT. As protein: CASSYIGPLTGELFF.

The V gene is TRBV19, the J gene TRBJ2-7; 7 bases map to TRBD2. CDR3 length: 16 amino acids. Unmatched junction bases numbered 9, after V lost 4 bases and J lost 0 bases. CDR1 LNHDA and CDR2 SQIVND come from the germline V gene (reference sequence). CDR3 protein: CASSTPGRASSYEQYF. CDR3 in DNA: TGTGCCAGTAGTACCCCGGGGAGGGCGAGCTCCTACGAGCAGTACTTC.

This chain joins TRBV7-9 and TRBJ2-2, with D perhaps matching TRBD1 (5 bases). This CDR3 spans 18 amino acids. V was shortened by 5 bases and J by 2 bases, with 21 bases between the two germline ends. Germline-derived CDR1 and CDR2 are SEHNR and FQNEAQ (reference sequence). CDR3 nucleotides: TGTGCCAGCAGCGGTTTCATTCTCGCAGGGTTCAACACCGGGGAGCTGTTTTTT. Its protein is CASSGFILAGFNTGELFF.